This T cell receptor beta chain was sequenced during a study of T cell repertoires and HLA-DP antigens. Study summary: Versus self, one alloantigen differed at one groove amino acid, the other at some eleven. DNA input averaged approximately 220 ng in sorted CD137+CD4+ and around 1,100 ng in pre-culture CD4+.

Study-wide points: Responder cells were total CD4+ cells with a HeLa antigen-presenting system.

As regards this clone: The antigen remains undetermined.

The PCR primers covered 54 TRBV and 13 TRBJ segments. The method was immunoSEQ multiplex PCR; TCRdb's version includes in-frame clones alone and lacks a portion of them. The table records about 73,000 clones, over 75% of them present only once. The sample taken for sequencing was CD4+ T cells from PBMCs. The source is a man aged 60 to 75 in good health and CMV-seronegative.

The CDR3 is CASSFRAGGGRWSKEKLFF. The CDR3 region has the DNA TGTGCCAGCAGCTTTCGTGCAGGGGGCGGGCGATGGTCAAAAGAAAAACTGTTTTTT. The chain recombines TRBV7-9 with TRBJ1-4; 8 bases line up with TRBD1. J lost 8 bases, V lost 3 bases, and 20 bases had no gene match. Germline loops: CDR1 SEHNR, CDR2 FQNEAQ (reference sequence). This CDR3 region has 19 residues.